What follows are 27 T cell receptor beta chains derived from one specimen sequenced in a study of blood T cell repertoires in COVID-19. Sequencing used immunoSEQ multiplex PCR; TCRdb keeps in-frame clones, though not all of them. The sample yields 45,000 to 65,000 clones, roughly nine tenths seen once. Sequencing was carried out using peripheral blood. These receptors originate from a man older than 75 with active or convalescent COVID-19.

The chain uses TRBV27 and TRBJ2-3; TRBD1 matches 7 bases. V was pared by 5 bases and J by 10 bases, with 6 bases of the junction left unmatched. CDR3 length: 12 amino acids. Germline V CDR1 and CDR2: MNHEY, SMNVEV (reference sequence). Here the CDR3 reads CASSPDQGAQYF. Here the CDR3 DNA reads TGTGCCAGCAGTCCGGACCAGGGGGCGCAGTATTTT.

In this sample, this clone turned up once. The chain carries TRBV6-5 and TRBJ2-7, with TRBD1 matching 8 bases. V was clipped by 6 bases and J by 3 bases; unmatched bases: 4. This CDR3 contains 13 residues. The germline CDR1 and CDR2 sequences are MNHEY and SVGAGI. CDR3 region: CASRTGDLYEQYF. The CDR3 DNA follows: TGTGCCAGCAGGACAGGGGACCTCTACGAGCAGTACTTC.

This clone was seen a few times. This chain joins TRBV7-9 and TRBJ1-6; D ambiguous. Germline CDR1 SEHNR, CDR2 FQNEAQ (reference sequence). This CDR3 is built from 14 residues. With 7 bases removed from V and 9 bases from J, the gap between germline ends came to 16 bases. The CDR3 DNA is TGTGCCAGCAACCCAAGCGGCGGTGCTTCACCCCTCCACTTT. It translates to CASNPSGGASPLHF.

On this clone itself: One junction end does not reproduce the germline sequence, and a read error may be involved. This chain joins TRBV10-3 and TRBJ1-2; D is unclear. The CDR3 has 13 residues. Germline CDR1 is ENHRY and CDR2 is SYGVKD. CDR3: CATDSGRNYGHTF. The CDR3 nucleotides read TGTGCCACGGACTCCGGGAGAAACTATGGCCACACCTTC.

CDR3 in amino acids: CATSDSTRGSSSYEQYF. The DNA for the CDR3 is TGTGCCACCAGTGATTCGACGCGGGGCTCCAGCTCCTACGAGCAGTACTTC. The V and J genes are TRBV24-1 and TRBJ2-7, with a possible D match to TRBD2 (6 bases). This CDR3 spans 17 amino acids. Trimming took off 2 bases at V and 0 bases at J, with 16 bases between the two ends. Germline CDR1 is KGHDR and CDR2 is SFDVKD.

This sequence joins TRBV12-5 and TRBJ2-7, with 7 bases matching TRBD1. With 0 bases clipped from V and 0 bases from J, the junction kept 8 bases outside the gene matches. The CDR3 totals 17 residues. Per germline, CDR1 LGHNT and CDR2 FRNRAP. This CDR3 is CASGLVTQTGDSYEQYF. In nucleotides, the CDR3 is TGTGCTAGTGGTTTGGTAACCCAAACAGGGGACTCCTACGAGCAGTACTTC.

The chain links TRBV28 to TRBJ1-2; D uncertain. The ends were cut back, 4 bases at V and 3 bases at J, with 3 bases in the middle. CDR1 and CDR2 (germline): MDHEN, SYDVKM. The CDR3 is made up of 11 amino acids. The CDR3 is CASSSDYGYTF. The CDR3 nucleotides are TGTGCCAGCAGTTCAGACTATGGCTACACCTTC.

Comment on this clone: Other DNA sequences in this specimen translate into the identical CDR3. V usage is TRBV7-2 and J usage is TRBJ2-3, with TRBD2 identical over 7 bases. The CDR3 spans 13 residues. With V trimmed by 2 bases and J by 6 bases, 2 bases remained unmatched. Germline CDR1 is SGHTA and CDR2 is FQGNSA. For the CDR3, the DNA is TGTGCCAGCAGCTTAAATAGCGGGGATACGCAGTATTTT. It translates to CASSLNSGDTQYF.

This chain joins TRBV7-2 and TRBJ1-4; 8 bases line up with TRBD1. Germline loops: CDR1 SGHTA, CDR2 FQGNSA. V trimming: 3 bases; J trimming: 8 bases; junction bases outside the gene matches: 14. This CDR3 region has 17 residues. The CDR3, as DNA: TGTGCCAGCAGCTTGGGAGGAGGGCAGGGGGCGGGGGAAAAACTGTTTTTT. Amino acid sequence: CASSLGGGQGAGEKLFF.

The chain combines TRBV5-1 with TRBJ1-4, with TRBD1 identical over 10 bases. This CDR3 has 21 residues. Germline V gene data show CDR1 as SGHRS and CDR2 as YFSETQ. The V and J ends lost 0 bases and 0 bases, in that order; junction bases with no gene match: 14. This CDR3 is CASSLVFGTGAVGSTNEKLFF. The CDR3 nucleotides read TGCGCCAGCAGCTTGGTTTTTGGGACAGGGGCGGTTGGGTCAACTAATGAAAAACTGTTTTTT.

J is TRBJ1-3 and V is TRBV5-4; 9 nucleotides match TRBD1. This CDR3 is built from 17 residues. Trimming at V came to 4 bases and at J to 2 bases, leaving 10 bases not matched to a gene. The germline gives CDR1 SGHNT, CDR2 YYREEE (reference sequence). Written as DNA, the CDR3 is TGTGCCAGCAGCAAGGGGGGGACAGGGTCGACTGGAAACACCATATATTTT. This encodes CASSKGGTGSTGNTIYF.

This clone is a singleton in its sample. The rearrangement links TRBV19 to TRBJ1-5; D gene unclear. Trimming removed 6 bases from V and 7 bases from J, with 16 bases in between. The germline CDR1 and CDR2 sequences are LNHDA and SQIVND (reference sequence). The CDR3 consists of 14 residues. In nucleotides, the CDR3 is TGTGCCAGTAGCCGAGCGGGAGTCCGGCAGCCCCAGCATTTT. Translation gives CASSRAGVRQPQHF.

The gene calls are TRBV5-1 and TRBJ1-3; D not certain. CDR3 length: 16 residues. V was clipped by 4 bases and J by 0 bases, with 14 bases between them. Per germline, CDR1 SGHRS and CDR2 YFSETQ. The CDR3 region is CASSQADGYSGNTIYF. CDR3 coding DNA: TGCGCCAGCAGCCAAGCGGACGGATACTCTGGAAACACCATATATTTT. The variable domain in full, with the rest retrieved from reference TRBV5-1 and TRBJ1-3, is KAGVTQTPRYLIKTRGQQVTLSCSPISGHRSVSWYQQTPGQGLQFLFEYFSETQRNKGNFPGRFSGRQFSNSRSEMNVSTLELGDSALYLCASSQADGYSGNTIYFGEGSWLTVV.

CDR3: CASSYSLAVFSYEQYF. CDR3 DNA: TGTGCCAGCAGTTACTCGCTCGCGGTTTTCTCCTACGAGCAGTACTTC. V is TRBV6-6 and J is TRBJ2-7; D gene ambiguous. The CDR3 has 16 residues. V was clipped by 0 bases and J by 0 bases, with 12 bases between them. Germline V gives CDR1 MNHNY, CDR2 SVGAGI (reference sequence).

This chain joins TRBV6-2 or TRBV6-3 and TRBJ1-1; TRBD1 might be the D (6 bases). V lost 6 bases and J 4 bases, leaving 12 bases between the germline ends. CDR3 size: 13 residues. The germline CDR1 and CDR2 sequences are MNHEY and SVGEGT. The CDR3 DNA follows: TGTGCCAGCAGCCAAACAGGGAGCACTGAAGCTTTCTTT. Amino acids: CASSQTGSTEAFF.

V gene TRBV18 combines with J gene TRBJ2-5, with 8 positions matching TRBD1. V dropped 8 bases and J dropped 3; count of bases not matched to a gene: 5. The CDR3 runs to 13 residues. Germline lookup yields CDR1 KGHSH and CDR2 LQKENI. The CDR3 reads CASTTTGEETQYF. In DNA form, the CDR3 reads TGTGCCAGCACAACGACAGGGGAAGAGACCCAGTACTTC.

The chain recombines TRBV7-6 with TRBJ2-6; weak D call: TRBD1 (5 bases). The ends were cut back, 8 bases at V and 0 bases at J, with 14 bases in the middle. This CDR3 has 16 residues. Germline V gene lookup returns CDR1 SGHVS and CDR2 FNYEAQ. The CDR3: CASSNQGISGANVLTF. For the CDR3, the DNA is TGTGCCAGCTCGAATCAGGGAATCTCTGGGGCCAACGTCCTGACTTTC.

The CDR3 coding sequence is TGTGCCAGCAGCACCTTGTCGAGTAGCGGGACCTACGAGCAGTACTTC. Amino acids: CASSTLSSSGTYEQYF. The chain carries TRBV9 and TRBJ2-7; 8 nucleotides match TRBD2. From germline, CDR1 is SGDLS and CDR2 YYNGEE. V lost 4 bases to trimming and J lost 2 bases; unmatched junction nucleotides: 11. The CDR3 loop spans 16 amino acids.

The J gene is TRBJ1-2, the V gene TRBV10-2; D is perhaps TRBD1 (5 bases). CDR1 and CDR2 (germline): WSHSY, SAAADI. The CDR3 totals 14 residues. Trimming took 2 bases from V and 7 from J, leaving 14 bases between them. The CDR3 region is CASSEEGQGGGYTF. In nucleotides, the CDR3 is TGCGCCAGCAGTGAGGAAGGGCAGGGAGGTGGCTACACCTTC.

The gene calls are TRBV11-1 and TRBJ2-5; TRBD2 matches at 7 bases. Germline assignment: CDR1 SGHAT and CDR2 FQDESV (reference sequence). Trimming removed 5 bases from V and 5 bases from J; junction bases left unmatched: 14. The length of the CDR3 is 16 residues. The CDR3 DNA is TGTGCCAGCAGCCCCAGACTAGCCGCAGTGGTGGAGACCCAGTACTTC. As protein: CASSPRLAAVVETQYF.

This sequence joins TRBV28 and TRBJ2-7; 9 bases are a match to TRBD1. The germline V gene has CDR1 MDHEN and CDR2 SYDVKM. The CDR3 sequence is 15 residues long. Trimming took 5 bases from V and 3 from J; bases not matched to a gene: 8. The DNA for the CDR3 is TGTGCCAGCAGTACGCCGGGACAGGGCCTCTACGAGCAGTACTTC. Translation gives CASSTPGQGLYEQYF.

This sequence joins TRBV28 and TRBJ1-4; the match to TRBD1 covers 9 bases. Germline assignment: CDR1 MDHEN and CDR2 SYDVKM. The CDR3 is 14 residues long. V shed 5 bases and J 6 bases; nucleotides not matched to a gene: 4. CDR3 nucleotide sequence: TGTGCCAGCAGTACAGGGGGCGCATATGAAAAACTGTTTTTT. Translated: CASSTGGAYEKLFF.

This clone showed up just once. The chain links TRBV2 to TRBJ1-6, with a tentative D call TRBD1 (5 bases). V lost 11 bases and J 7 bases, leaving 18 bases between the germline ends. From germline, CDR1 is SNHLY and CDR2 FYNNEI. The CDR3 is 14 residues long. CDR3 protein: CAGQGTRVNSPLHF. The CDR3 DNA reads as TGTGCCGGCCAGGGTACACGGGTCAATTCACCCCTCCACTTT.

The chain employs TRBV6-2 or TRBV6-3 and TRBJ2-2, with a weak D call TRBD1 (5 bases). Deletions cut 2 bases from V and 3 bases from J, with 10 bases between. The CDR3 is made up of 15 amino acids. CDR1 is MNHEY and CDR2 is SVGEGT in the germline V gene. CDR3 DNA: TGTGCCAGCAGTTACGGGGTGACAGACACCGGGGAGCTGTTTTTT. Translating gives CASSYGVTDTGELFF.

The chain couples TRBV5-4 to TRBJ2-7; 8 nucleotides agree with TRBD1. The germline V gene has CDR1 SGHNT and CDR2 YYREEE (reference sequence). J was trimmed by 2 bases and V by 0 bases; bases with no gene match: 10. CDR3 size: 17 residues. The CDR3 reads CASSLGRRTGTTYEQYF. The CDR3 bases are TGTGCCAGCAGCTTGGGGCGCAGGACAGGGACCACCTACGAGCAGTACTTC. The entire variable domain, with the rest obtained from reference TRBV5-4 and TRBJ2-7, is as follows: ETGVTQSPTHLIKTRGQQVTLRCSSQSGHNTVSWYQQALGQGPQFIFQYYREEENGRGNFPPRFSGLQFPNYSSELNVNALELDDSALYLCASSLGRRTGTTYEQYFGPGTRLTVT.

The rearrangement joins TRBV19 to TRBJ1-1; D may be TRBD1 (5 bases). Germline CDR1 LNHDA, CDR2 SQIVND (reference sequence). The CDR3 sequence is 13 residues long. The ends were cut back, 4 bases at V and 3 bases at J, with 9 bases in the middle. As DNA, the CDR3 is TGTGCCAGTAGTACAGGGATGGACACTGAAGCTTTCTTT. It codes for CASSTGMDTEAFF. Drawing the rest from reference TRBV19 and TRBJ1-1, the complete variable domain is DGGITQSPKYLFRKEGQNVTLSCEQNLNHDAMYWYRQDPGQGLRLIYYSQIVNDFQKGDIAEGYSVSREKKESFPLTVTSAQKNPTAFYLCASSTGMDTEAFFGQGTRLTVV.

V gene TRBV5-1 combines with J gene TRBJ2-2, with D perhaps matching TRBD1 (7 bases). Trimming pared 7 bases from V and 6 bases from J, leaving 19 bases between. CDR3 size: 15 residues. The germline CDR1 and CDR2 sequences are SGHRS and YFSETQ. This CDR3 reads CASARQGGESGELFF. The CDR3 region has the DNA TGCGCCAGCGCAAGACAGGGAGGTGAATCCGGGGAGCTGTTTTTT.